This is a list of T cell receptor beta chains from one sample in a study of radiotherapy plus CTLA-4 blockade in lung cancer. Generated by immunoSEQ multiplex PCR, the TCRdb table keeps only in-frame clones and is missing some. The repertoire holds roughly 30,000 clones, with approximately 77% as singletons. The sample consisted of peripheral blood, taken from a patient treated with radiotherapy plus ipilimumab. The receptors come from a human donor with non-small cell lung cancer that progressed on radiotherapy plus ipilimumab. Each CDR3 is given with its conserved first and last residue. D genes are given only for firm matches. Only some rows state a clone size, as once, few, many or a class for expanded clones.

CDR3 length	D gene	V gene	clone size	J gene	CDR3 protein	CDR3 DNA
14	.	TRBV18	.	TRBJ2-6	CASSQGSGANVLTF	TGTGCCAGCTCCCAGGGGTCTGGGGCCAACGTCCTGACTTTC
13	TRBD1	TRBV5-4	.	TRBJ1-6	CASSWGQGPPLHF	TGTGCCAGCAGCTGGGGACAGGGCCCACCCCTCCACTTT
14	TRBD1	TRBV6-6	once	TRBJ2-7	CASSLGTGGAEQYF	TGTGCCAGCAGTCTAGGGACAGGGGGCGCCGAGCAGTACTTC
14	TRBD1	TRBV5-1	.	TRBJ1-4	CASSYGQGAEKLFF	TGCGCCAGCAGCTACGGACAGGGGGCCGAAAAACTGTTTTTT
14	TRBD2	TRBV5-1	.	TRBJ2-7	CASSFLRGGYEQYF	TGCGCCAGCAGCTTCCTACGGGGGGGGTACGAGCAGTACTTC
12	.	TRBV7-9	.	TRBJ2-2	CASSLGTGELFF	TGTGCCAGCAGCTTGGGAACCGGGGAGCTGTTTTTT
16	TRBD1	TRBV19	few	TRBJ1-5	CASSIMGDRVASSQHF	TGTGCCAGTAGTATAATGGGGGACAGGGTGGCTTCGTCCCAGCATTTT
12	.	TRBV28	once	TRBJ1-2	CASSSLSYGYTF	TGTGCCAGCAGTTCCCTGAGCTATGGCTACACCTTC
14	TRBD2	TRBV4-2	once	TRBJ2-7	CASSQEGLANEQYF	TGTGCCAGCAGCCAAGAGGGACTAGCGAACGAGCAGTACTTC
14	.	TRBV23-1	.	TRBJ2-7	CASKGTGELYEQYF	TGCGCCAGCAAGGGGACGGGGGAGCTCTACGAGCAGTACTTC
14	.	TRBV5-5	.	TRBJ1-1	CASSLRDPNTEAFF	TGTGCCAGCAGCTTGAGGGATCCGAACACTGAAGCTTTCTTT
12	.	TRBV29-1	.	TRBJ2-5	CSVEPTEETQYF	TGCAGCGTTGAACCGACAGAAGAGACCCAGTACTTC
15	.	TRBV6-1	.	TRBJ2-2	CASSIDGSNTGELFF	TGTGCCAGCAGTATCGACGGTTCGAACACCGGGGAGCTGTTTTTT
15	.	TRBV9	.	TRBJ2-1	CASSVEGGSYNEQFF	TGTGCCAGCAGCGTAGAGGGCGGTAGCTACAATGAGCAGTTCTTC
15	TRBD1	TRBV7-2	.	TRBJ1-3	CASSPDRVSGNTIYF	TGTGCCAGCAGCCCGGACAGGGTCTCTGGAAACACCATATATTTT
14	.	TRBV4-1	.	TRBJ1-2	CASSRGGDLPGYTF	TGCGCCAGCAGCCGGGGGGGGGACCTGCCTGGCTACACCTTC
14	.	TRBV27	.	TRBJ2-7	CASSSTGLAYEQYF	TGTGCCAGCAGCAGTACAGGGCTAGCCTACGAGCAGTACTTC
15	.	TRBV7-9	few	TRBJ2-1	CASSLAGGPNNEQFF	TGTGCCAGCAGCTTAGCGGGGGGGCCGAATAATGAGCAGTTCTTC
12	TRBD2	TRBV7-6	.	TRBJ2-7	CASSTGGLEQYF	TGTGCCAGCAGCACGGGGGGGCTTGAGCAGTACTTC
14	.	TRBV19	.	TRBJ2-7	CASSKSGTVGEQYF	TGTGCCAGTAGTAAATCGGGGACGGTGGGAGAGCAGTACTTC
13	TRBD1	TRBV6-1	.	TRBJ2-5	CASSRQGSETQYF	TGTGCCAGCAGTAGACAGGGGAGCGAGACCCAGTACTTC
14	.	TRBV9	.	TRBJ1-1	CASSADTMNTEAFF	TGTGCCAGCAGCGCGGACACAATGAACACTGAAGCTTTCTTT
14	TRBD1	TRBV7-9	.	TRBJ1-2	CASRDRGESYGYTF	TGTGCCAGCAGGGACAGGGGGGAAAGCTATGGCTACACCTTC
17	TRBD2	TRBV28	.	TRBJ2-5	CASSFGWGGDPQETQYF	TGTGCCAGCAGTTTCGGGTGGGGGGGAGACCCTCAAGAGACCCAGTACTTC
14	.	TRBV7-9	.	TRBJ1-2	CASSFTGANYGYTF	TGTGCCAGCAGCTTCACCGGGGCTAACTATGGCTACACCTTC
14	.	TRBV10-3	few	TRBJ2-5	CAITQWPDQETQYF	TGTGCCATCACCCAGTGGCCGGACCAAGAGACCCAGTACTTC
15	.	TRBV7-9	.	TRBJ1-1	CASSGRGGRDTEAFF	TGTGCCAGCAGTGGAAGGGGGGGACGGGACACTGAAGCTTTCTTT
15	TRBD1	TRBV5-5	.	TRBJ2-7	CASSSTGEHSYEQYF	TGTGCCAGCAGCTCCACAGGGGAACACTCCTACGAGCAGTACTTC
12	TRBD1	TRBV19	few	TRBJ1-2	CASSIDRVGYTF	TGTGCCAGTAGTATCGACAGGGTCGGCTACACCTTC
16	TRBD1	TRBV18	once	TRBJ1-3	CASSPRDSSDGNTIYF	TGTGCCAGCTCACCCCGGGACAGCAGCGATGGAAACACCATATATTTT
15	.	TRBV23-1	.	TRBJ1-5	CASSQSTGRDQPQHF	TGCGCCAGCAGTCAGTCTACAGGGAGGGATCAGCCCCAGCATTTT
14	.	TRBV6-5	.	TRBJ2-5	CASSYSTSQETQYF	TGTGCCAGCAGTTACTCGACTAGTCAAGAGACCCAGTACTTC
15	TRBD2	TRBV5-4	.	TRBJ2-1	CASSSKLAGKNEQFF	TGTGCCAGCAGCTCCAAACTAGCGGGAAAGAATGAGCAGTTCTTC
17	TRBD2	TRBV4-3	.	TRBJ2-3	CASSQMGLAGITDTQYF	TGCGCCAGCAGCCAAATGGGACTAGCGGGGATCACAGATACGCAGTATTTT
15	.	TRBV28	few	TRBJ1-5	CASSWTQGTDQPQHF	TGTGCCAGCAGTTGGACCCAGGGTACAGATCAGCCCCAGCATTTT
15	TRBD1	TRBV5-1	.	TRBJ2-2	CASSPGQGGPGELFF	TGCGCCAGCAGCCCCGGACAGGGGGGGCCCGGGGAGCTGTTTTTT
19	.	TRBV7-9	once	TRBJ2-1	CASSLYRLTPGASYNEQFF	TGTGCCAGCAGCTTGTACCGGTTAACCCCCGGGGCTTCCTACAATGAGCAGTTCTTC
14	.	TRBV18	.	TRBJ2-3	CASSPQTRTDTQYF	TGTGCCAGCTCACCCCAAACCCGCACAGATACGCAGTATTTT
13	.	TRBV27	.	TRBJ2-5	CASSRQYKETQYF	TGTGCCAGCAGTAGGCAGTACAAGGAGACCCAGTACTTC
16	.	TRBV14	few	TRBJ1-5	CASSRGQSLSNQPQHF	TGTGCCAGCAGCCGAGGACAGTCACTTAGCAATCAGCCCCAGCATTTT
14	.	TRBV9	.	TRBJ1-2	CASRGLGRNYGYTF	TGTGCCAGCAGAGGTCTGGGAAGAAACTATGGCTACACCTTC
18	TRBD1	TRBV28	.	TRBJ1-4	CASTQQGAMFGTNEKLFF	TGTGCCAGCACCCAACAGGGGGCTATGTTCGGAACTAATGAAAAACTGTTTTTT
16	TRBD1	TRBV27	.	TRBJ1-2	CASSPTGTGANYGYTF	TGTGCCAGCAGTCCGACGGGGACAGGAGCTAACTATGGCTACACCTTC
13	.	TRBV6-1	.	TRBJ2-5	CATRGGVGETQYF	TGTGCCACCCGGGGCGGGGTAGGGGAGACCCAGTACTTC
18	.	TRBV7-9	.	TRBJ2-6	CASSSSTKLSSGANVLTF	TGTGCCAGCAGCTCGAGCACTAAACTGAGCTCTGGGGCCAACGTCCTGACTTTC
15	TRBD1	TRBV10-2	.	TRBJ2-7	CASSSPGQQIYEQYF	TGCGCCAGCAGTTCTCCGGGACAGCAGATCTACGAGCAGTACTTC